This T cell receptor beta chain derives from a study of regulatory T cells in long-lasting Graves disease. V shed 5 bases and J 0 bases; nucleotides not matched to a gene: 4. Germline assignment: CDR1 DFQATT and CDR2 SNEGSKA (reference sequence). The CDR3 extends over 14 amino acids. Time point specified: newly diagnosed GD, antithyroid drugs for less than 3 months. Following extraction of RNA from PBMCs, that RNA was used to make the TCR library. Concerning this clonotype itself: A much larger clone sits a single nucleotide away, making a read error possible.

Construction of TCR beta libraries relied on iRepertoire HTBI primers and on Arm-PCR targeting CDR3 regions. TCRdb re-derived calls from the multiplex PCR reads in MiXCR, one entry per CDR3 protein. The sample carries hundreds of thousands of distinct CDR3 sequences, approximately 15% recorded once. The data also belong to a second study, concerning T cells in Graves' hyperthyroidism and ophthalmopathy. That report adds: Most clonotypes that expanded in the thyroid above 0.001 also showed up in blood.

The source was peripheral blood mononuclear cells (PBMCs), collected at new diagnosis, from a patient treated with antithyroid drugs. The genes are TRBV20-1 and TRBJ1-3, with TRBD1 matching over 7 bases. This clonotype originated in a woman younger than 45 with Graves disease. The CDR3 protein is CSAEGAYSGNTIYF. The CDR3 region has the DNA TGCAGTGCTGAGGGGGCCTACTCTGGAAACACCATATATTTT.